This T cell receptor (beta chain) was sequenced during a study of cytomegalovirus exposure and HLA in healthy donors. Whole-study findings and limits: Using the classifier, cytomegalovirus status was reportedly diagnosed with high specificity and sensitivity.

Comments on this clone: Its antigen is currently unknown.

Per germline, CDR1 PRHDT and CDR2 FYEKMQ (reference sequence). This CDR3 is 15 amino acids long. The germline V and J ends were trimmed by 5 bases and 4 bases, with 14 bases remaining between them. Healthy individuals who donated bone marrow served as the donors. PCR was performed using 60 Vbeta and 13 Jbeta primers. The method was immunoSEQ multiplex PCR; TCRdb's version includes in-frame clones alone and lacks a portion of them. The profile shows 75,000 to 100,000 clones, around 80% of them singletons. The rearrangement uses TRBV13 and TRBJ1-4, with a tentative D call TRBD1 (6 bases). The TCR was taken from a man aged 35-49 years in good health and CMV-seropositive. The sequenced material came from PBMCs. CDR3 residues: CASSVNRVLNEKLFF. The CDR3 nucleotides are TGTGCCAGCAGCGTTAACAGGGTCCTTAATGAAAAACTGTTTTTT.